One T cell receptor beta chain is described in this entry. No cognate antigen has been identified for it. This may be a read error, as it is one base from a much larger clone. The CDR3 does not end in the conserved phenylalanine or tryptophan, so this is likely a read error. The data stem from a study of T cells in Graves' hyperthyroidism and ophthalmopathy (dated by TCRdb to about 2019). Looking at the study overall: Peripheral blood samples were taken at initial diagnosis, before any treatment was given. To identify TCR V-J signatures that set the groups apart, the researchers used a discovery cohort of about a hundred patients, made up of under 50 with Graves' ophthalmopathy and 57 with stable Graves' hyperthyroidism. An independent validation cohort of around 19 hyperthyroidism patients and approximately 16 patients who later progressed to ophthalmopathy tested prospective prediction of ophthalmopathy. The 90 to 100 discovery patients were randomly split 7:3 into training and test sets. The study also compared thyroid tissue and blood T-cell repertoires from about 6 Graves' hyperthyroidism patients. Once sampling was done, hyperthyroidism patients were given methimazole at a starting dose of 30 mg daily, whereas ophthalmopathy patients were given high-dose intravenous methylprednisolone. The paper reports TCR Vbeta CDR3 sequencing of over 120 peripheral blood samples: around 45 ophthalmopathy, around 80 hyperthyroidism and around 17 progressor patients.

CDR1 and CDR2 are read off the germline V gene as SNHLY and FYNNEI. The CDR3 adds up to 13 amino acids, both ends counted. The read is trimmed to its CDR3 DNA, 39 bases read in frame from base 1. V is pruned by 6 bases and J by 6 bases, leaving 8 bases of the junction without a gene match. TCR beta CDR3 regions were amplified from RNA transcripts. For the first round of RT-PCR on the TCR CDR3, the HTBI primer set was used together with the Qiagen OneStep RT-PCR kit. Libraries were constructed in a second round of multiplex PCR, after which size selection and purification were carried out. Paired-end sequencing of the libraries was performed with 100 bp reads on an Illumina HiSeq2000. Per the original workflow: SOAPnuke was used to process the raw data, throwing out any read that contained adapters or uncalled bases, had a mean Phred below 15, or lacked an exact constant-primer or identifier match. High-quality paired reads were merged using COPE v1.2.5, and each unique nucleotide sequence was defined as a clonotype. MiTCR v1.1 was used to align the clonotypes against IMGT TRBV, TRBD and TRBJ reference segments. The analysis was restricted to V-J combinations with a frequency above 0.0001, which together covered 99.2% of the repertoires. The TCS score was defined as F50 (clonal expansion) divided by E x V (chaos), with BLOSUM62-based TCRdist calculated between CDR3 peptides within each V-J. Welch's t-statistics and random forest reduced around 550 V-J features to 10 to 15, which were used in a naive Bayes classifier (R e1071). In-frame beta chains were kept once TCRdb had trimmed the public reads at Q25 with fastp and called clones with MiXCR. Records with the same CDR3 protein are collapsed into one entry carrying the most frequent genes and DNA. None of the V and J calls come from the authors' own analysis; TCRdb made them. Across this sample there are about 210,000 distinct CDR3 sequences, with about a sixth seen only once. Around 52% of the sample comes from the top ten.

A patient counted as having stable Graves' hyperthyroidism if no progression to ophthalmopathy occurred over 18 months of follow-up. Hyperthyroidism patients were newly diagnosed, had a disease duration of under 2 months, and were aged 18 to 65 years. Patients with uncontrolled infections, other autoimmune diseases, pregnancy or lactation were excluded. Diagnoses were based on clinical symptoms, serum thyroxine and TRAb, thyroid ultrasound and orbital computed tomography. PBMCs were isolated from 7.5 to 10 ml of fresh peripheral blood by Ficoll-Paque density gradient centrifugation. Total RNA was extracted with Trizol reagent, and quality was checked on an Agilent 2100 Bioanalyzer. Overall study outcomes, separate from this receptor: In validation, progression to ophthalmopathy was predicted by the model with roughly 71% sensitivity and roughly 76% specificity, a median of roughly 6 months before onset. No statistical method was used to fix the sample size in advance, and group allocation was not hidden from the investigators. A 13 V-J signature model separated ophthalmopathy from stable hyperthyroidism, with approximately 87% sensitivity and 81% to 83% specificity in cross-validation and 80%/75% in testing. Most expanded thyroid clonotypes (frequency above 0.001) were also detected in blood, a finding suggesting that blood repertoires may reflect thyroid immune responses.

This chain is built from TRBV2 and TRBJ2-7, with 7 central nucleotides matching TRBD2. Sequencing was performed on blood. The sequence derives from a man aged 50 to 59 with Graves' hyperthyroidism. The CDR3 reads as follows: CASRGTKKVEQYL. The DNA sequence is given as TGTGCCAGCAGAGGGACTAAAAAAGTCGAGCAGTACCTC.